Listed here are 26 T cell receptor beta chains from one sample, sequenced in a study of identical twins. TCRdb reanalysed the 5' RACE reads using MiXCR and keeps one entry per CDR3 protein. The data contain some 570,000 distinct CDR3 sequences, 20% to 25% of them singletons. The same sample was also studied in work on yellow fever vaccine responses in identical twins.

The sequencing sample was made of CD4+ T cells sorted from blood. The source is a woman aged 18 to 35 in good health.

This clonotype was seen only a few times. The rearrangement links TRBV28 to TRBJ2-3; no definite D call. From germline, CDR1 is MDHEN and CDR2 SYDVKM. The V end was cut by 2 bases, the J end by 5 bases, with 11 bases between. This CDR3 is 14 amino acids long. CDR3 sequence (DNA): TGTGCCAGCAGTTTAGGAGTCACAGAAGATACGCAGTATTTT. Protein product: CASSLGVTEDTQYF.

The chain employs TRBV29-1 and TRBJ2-5; D not resolved. CDR1 is SQVTM and CDR2 is ANQGSEA in the germline V gene. The CDR3 sequence is 14 residues long. Trimming pared 8 bases from V and 5 bases from J, leaving 21 bases between. The CDR3, as DNA: TGCAGCTCCACTCTTTTGATTGGGGTGGAGACCCAGTACTTC. Protein product: CSSTLLIGVETQYF.

This rearrangement joins TRBV3-1 to TRBJ2-2; D not certain. Trimming cost V 11 bases and J 0 bases, with 16 bases left between them. Germline CDR1 reads LGHDT; CDR2 reads YNNKEL (reference sequence). The CDR3 extends over 15 amino acids. The CDR3 nucleotides are TGTGCCTGCTCCCAATCCTTTCCGAACACCGGGGAGCTGTTTTTT. This sequence encodes CACSQSFPNTGELFF.

This chain connects TRBV5-1 to TRBJ2-5; the D is unclear. The CDR3 length is 16 residues. The germline gives CDR1 SGHRS, CDR2 YFSETQ. V was trimmed by 0 bases and J by 2 bases, leaving 14 bases between them. The CDR3 region has the DNA TGCGCCAGCAGCTTGGGGTCAGGTCGGAGTCAAGAGACCCAGTACTTC. Translated: CASSLGSGRSQETQYF.

This clonotype was seen a few times. J is TRBJ2-3 and V is TRBV7-9; D is perhaps TRBD1 or TRBD2 (6 bases each). The CDR3 loop spans 15 amino acids. The V and J ends lost 5 bases and 0 bases respectively, with 12 bases between them. CDR1 is SEHNR and CDR2 is FQNEAQ in the germline V gene (reference sequence). The CDR3 coding sequence is TGTGCCAGCAGCCCGGGGGACACCAGCACAGATACGCAGTATTTT. Translating gives CASSPGDTSTDTQYF. The full variable domain, with the rest looked up from reference TRBV7-9 and TRBJ2-3, is DTGVSQNPRHKITKRGQNVTFRCDPISEHNRLYWYRQTLGQGPEFLTYFQNEAQLEKSRLLSDRFSAERPKGSFSTLEIQRTEQGDSAMYLCASSPGDTSTDTQYFGPGTRLTVL.

This clonotype turned up a few times. The gene calls are TRBV28 and TRBJ2-1, with TRBD2 identical over 11 bases. The CDR3 covers 15 residues. Germline V lookup: CDR1 MDHEN, CDR2 SYDVKM. V was clipped by 7 bases and J by 3 bases; unmatched bases: 5. The CDR3 coding sequence is TGTGCCAGCACCCGGACTAGCGGGTTCTACAATGAGCAGTTCTTC. Translation: CASTRTSGFYNEQFF.

Regarding this clonotype: The germline gene is not matched at one end of the junction; a read error may be the cause. V gene TRBV3-1 combines with J gene TRBJ2-1; 7 bases match TRBD2. The germline CDR1 and CDR2 sequences are LGHDT and YNNKEL (reference sequence). The CDR3 covers 13 residues. The CDR3 DNA follows: TGTGCCAGCAGCCAAGTGGATGCGGGAGTTTGCGCCTTC. This gives the protein CASSQVDAGVCAF.

The gene calls are TRBV20-1 and TRBJ1-2; weak D call: TRBD1 (5 bases). With 4 bases removed from V and 3 bases from J, the gap between germline ends came to 9 bases. The germline gives CDR1 DFQATT, CDR2 SNEGSKA (reference sequence). The CDR3 contains 12 residues. The CDR3 reads CSATREDYGYTF. The DNA of the CDR3 is TGCAGTGCTACCAGGGAGGACTATGGCTACACCTTC.

Only a few counts were recorded for this clonotype. This sequence joins TRBV5-1 and TRBJ2-5; 9 nucleotides line up with TRBD2. This CDR3 contains 16 residues. V was clipped by 0 bases and J by 1 base; unmatched bases: 4. Germline V lookup: CDR1 SGHRS, CDR2 YFSETQ. The CDR3 reads CASSLEGAGGQETQYF. CDR3 nucleotides: TGCGCCAGCAGCTTGGAAGGAGCGGGGGGCCAAGAGACCCAGTACTTC.

This clonotype was detected only a few times. This rearrangement joins TRBV20-1 to TRBJ2-3; 8 bases align to TRBD2. V lost 0 bases, J lost 1 base, and 3 bases stayed unmatched. Germline V gives CDR1 DFQATT, CDR2 SNEGSKA (reference sequence). The CDR3 covers 15 residues. CDR3 DNA: TGCAGTGCTAGAGATACGACTAGCGGCACAGATACGCAGTATTTT. This gives the protein CSARDTTSGTDTQYF.

The chain carries TRBV12-3 or TRBV12-4 and TRBJ1-5, with D uncertain. The CDR3 consists of 13 residues. Trimming took off 3 bases at V and 9 bases at J, with 12 bases between the two ends. CDR3 sequence (DNA): TGTGCCAGCAGTTTTGGAGGTGTAGGGCCCCAGCATTTT. Amino acids: CASSFGGVGPQHF.

This clonotype occurred a few times. The chain has TRBV7-2 and TRBJ2-5; the D is unclear. CDR1 is SGHTA, CDR2 FQGNSA, per germline. The length of the CDR3 is 21 residues. Between the trimmed V and J ends, which lost 0 bases and 2 bases, there was a span of 28 bases. The CDR3 sequence is CASSLAYEPSTIIKLQETQYF. In DNA form, the CDR3 reads TGTGCCAGCAGCTTAGCCTACGAGCCTTCGACAATTATCAAACTTCAAGAGACCCAGTACTTC.

The CDR3 reads CASSQASGGILGEQFF. The CDR3 nucleotides are TGTGCCAGCAGCCAAGCTAGCGGGGGGATTCTAGGTGAGCAGTTCTTC. V and J are TRBV4-2 and TRBJ2-1; the match to TRBD2 covers 11 bases. V shed 1 base, J shed 9 bases, and the junction held 8 bases outside the gene matches. This CDR3 comprises 16 residues. Germline CDR1 and CDR2: LGHNA and YNFKEQ.

This clonotype turned up a few times. The J gene is TRBJ2-5, the V gene TRBV7-9; D is unresolved. V lost 3 bases, J lost 5 bases, and 7 bases lay in between. CDR1 and CDR2 (germline): SEHNR, FQNEAQ (reference sequence). This CDR3 has 12 amino acids. DNA of the CDR3: TGTGCCAGCAGCTTTTTTTTGGAGACCCAGTACTTC. It encodes CASSFFLETQYF. The full variable domain, rest sourced from reference TRBV7-9 and TRBJ2-5, is DTGVSQNPRHKITKRGQNVTFRCDPISEHNRLYWYRQTLGQGPEFLTYFQNEAQLEKSRLLSDRFSAERPKGSFSTLEIQRTEQGDSAMYLCASSFFLETQYFGPGTRLLVL.

The V call is TRBV14, the J call TRBJ1-5; D is ambiguous. Germline V gives CDR1 SGHDN, CDR2 FVKESK. V was pared by 0 bases and J by 9 bases, with 18 bases between. The CDR3 runs 16 residues. CDR3 nucleotide sequence: TGTGCCAGCAGCCAAGATCTGAGGGCAGGATCGTGGCCCCAGCATTTT. Translating gives CASSQDLRAGSWPQHF.

The chain carries TRBV5-1 and TRBJ1-3; no definite D call. Germline V gene sequence: CDR1 SGHRS, CDR2 YFSETQ. Trimming pared 4 bases from V and 8 bases from J, leaving 19 bases between. This CDR3 contains 15 residues. The CDR3 DNA follows: TGCGCCAGCAGCCTCGAGGCCCAGTCCGCAGACACCATATATTTT. Its protein product is CASSLEAQSADTIYF. The full variable domain, completed using reference TRBV5-1 and TRBJ1-3, is KAGVTQTPRYLIKTRGQQVTLSCSPISGHRSVSWYQQTPGQGLQFLFEYFSETQRNKGNFPGRFSGRQFSNSRSEMNVSTLELGDSALYLCASSLEAQSADTIYFGEGSWLTVV.

This clonotype was counted only a few times. This chain connects TRBV10-2 to TRBJ1-4; D not resolved. With 0 bases removed from V and 10 bases from J, the gap between germline ends came to 15 bases. Per germline, CDR1 WSHSY and CDR2 SAAADI. The length of the CDR3 is 15 residues. The CDR3, as DNA: TGCGCCAGCAGTGAGTCTCAAGGGTTGGACGGAAAACTGTTTTTT. Protein sequence: CASSESQGLDGKLFF.

This clonotype was counted only a few times. This rearrangement joins TRBV12-3 or TRBV12-4 to TRBJ2-7, with TRBD1 matching over 8 bases. This CDR3 has 15 residues. Unmatched junction bases numbered 11, after V lost 6 bases and J lost 4 bases. CDR3 residues: CASRQGQGPPYEQYF. The CDR3, as DNA: TGTGCCAGCAGACAAGGACAGGGACCTCCTTACGAGCAGTACTTC.

The CDR3 bases are TGCAGCGTGAGACAGGGCGTTTTTGCTGAAGCTTTCTTT. Its translation: CSVRQGVFAEAFF. The chain recombines TRBV29-1 with TRBJ1-1, with 7 bases identical to TRBD1. V dropped 6 bases and J dropped 6; count of bases not matched to a gene: 10. Germline V gene data show CDR1 as SQVTM and CDR2 as ANQGSEA. This CDR3 spans 13 amino acids.

This rearrangement joins TRBV2 to TRBJ2-5, with 12 bases identical to TRBD2. Per the germline V gene, CDR1 is SNHLY and CDR2 is FYNNEI. This CDR3 has 17 amino acids. V lost 2 bases and J lost 5; bases outside the gene matches: 9. CDR3 amino acids: CASSEPVTSGSRETQYF. The DNA of the CDR3 is TGTGCCAGCAGTGAACCCGTGACTAGCGGGAGTCGGGAGACCCAGTACTTC. Filled out from reference TRBV2 and TRBJ2-5, the complete variable domain reads EPEVTQTPSHQVTQMGQEVILRCVPISNHLYFYWYRQILGQKVEFLVSFYNNEISEKSEIFDDQFSVERPDGSNFTLKIRSTKLEDSAMYFCASSEPVTSGSRETQYFGPGTRLLVL.

This sequence joins TRBV28 and TRBJ2-7; 9 bases fit TRBD2. Per germline, CDR1 MDHEN and CDR2 SYDVKM. The CDR3 is 13 amino acids. V was clipped by 6 bases and J by 6 bases; unmatched bases: 6. The CDR3 nucleotides read TGTGCCAGCAGATCTAGCGGGGTGTCCGAGCAGTACGTC. Its translation: CASRSSGVSEQYV.

The chain links TRBV4-1 to TRBJ2-5; 10 bases fit TRBD2. Per the germline V gene, CDR1 is MGHRA and CDR2 is YSYEKL. The CDR3 length is 18 residues. With V trimmed by 3 bases and J by 0 bases, 10 bases remained unmatched. CDR3 coding DNA: TGCGCCAGCAGCCAGGAATTCGGTAGCGGGGGGTACCAAGAGACCCAGTACTTC. Translation gives CASSQEFGSGGYQETQYF.

The sample holds a few counts of this clonotype. This sequence joins TRBV5-5 and TRBJ1-1; no reliable D call. Trimming left V 4 bases short and J 1 base short, with 8 bases between. Germline CDR1 and CDR2: SGHKS and YYEKEE (reference sequence). This CDR3 has 13 residues. For the CDR3, the DNA is TGTGCCAGCAGCAACACAGCGAACACTGAAGCTTTCTTT. It codes for CASSNTANTEAFF.

This clonotype showed up many times. The rearrangement uses TRBV5-1 and TRBJ1-2; D gene uncertain. Per the germline V gene, CDR1 is SGHRS and CDR2 is YFSETQ. Trimming shortened V by 4 bases and J by 8 bases, and 12 bases separated the two germline ends. This CDR3 region has 12 residues. CDR3 bases: TGCGCCAGCAGCACTACGGAAGGAGGCTACACCTTC. Amino acid sequence: CASSTTEGGYTF.

This chain links TRBV28 with TRBJ2-7; 7 bases are shared with TRBD2. Trimming removed 2 bases from V and 4 bases from J; junction bases left unmatched: 8. This CDR3 comprises 15 residues. The V gene's germline CDR1 is MDHEN and CDR2 SYDVKM. The CDR3 DNA reads as TGTGCCAGCAGTTTAAGGTCAGCGGGGAGATACGAGCAGTACGTC. Protein: CASSLRSAGRYEQYV.

The V gene is TRBV10-1, the J gene TRBJ2-1; D could derive from TRBD1 or TRBD2 (6 bases each). Germline V CDR1 and CDR2: WNHNN, SYGVQD (reference sequence). Deletions cut 2 bases from V and 9 bases from J, with 11 bases between. The CDR3 sequence is 13 residues long. The CDR3 DNA is TGCGCCAGCAGTGAGAGGGGGGTGAGTGAGCAGTTCTTC. The encoded protein is CASSERGVSEQFF.